The sequence of this T cell receptor beta chain was determined in a study of blood T cell repertoires in COVID-19. For the study at large: COVID-19 samples from acute and convalescent phases originated in the United States, Italy and Spain. T cells, B-cell-depleted T cells, or PBMCs provided the cDNA or gDNA that served as material.

Trimming at V came to 7 bases and at J to 9 bases, leaving 11 bases not matched to a gene. Per the germline V gene, CDR1 is ENHRY and CDR2 is SYGVKD. The CDR3 spans 15 residues. Allocation to cohorts depended on clinical history reported by the participants. Original handling: Counts of nucleated cells, estimated from reference gene primer amplification, were obtained. Sequenced by immunoSEQ multiplex PCR; TCRdb stores in-frame clones only, minus some. The DNA gave D and trimming, while V, J and clone size come from that table. The repertoire includes approximately 280,000 clones, roughly 80% of them detected once, and around 5% sits in the top ten. In its sample, this clone was seen once.

This TCR came from a man aged 40-49 years who had been exposed to COVID-19. The V call is TRBV10-3, the J call TRBJ2-1; 11 bases map to TRBD1. Sequenced: PBMCs or T cells enriched from blood (not recorded which). The CDR3, as DNA: TGTGCCATCAAAACCGGGACAGGGGGTCTCGGTGAGCAGTTCTTC. Translated, it gives CAIKTGTGGLGEQFF.